What follows describes a single TCR beta chain. It was with a sample-barcoded 5' primer and a J-beta primer mix that a second PCR of roughly 7 to 12 cycles was run. TCRdb called the 5' RACE reads again in MiXCR, with one record for every CDR3 protein. The table includes 550,000 to 650,000 distinct CDR3 sequences, roughly a quarter detected once. The CDR3 contains 15 residues. Per germline, CDR1 SGHRS and CDR2 YFSETQ. V was pared by 2 bases and J by 0 bases, with 11 bases between. These data belong to a study of blood T cells in healthy people across ages. The sample was also linked to a second study, of T cells of mothers and their children.

Material: blood. The V call is TRBV5-1, the J call TRBJ1-2, with a weak D call TRBD1 (6 bases). This sequence was found in a boy aged 2 to 10 in good health. The CDR3 spells CASSFNREANYGYTF. DNA for the CDR3: TGCGCCAGCAGCTTTAACAGGGAAGCTAACTATGGCTACACCTTC.